Sequencing of this TCR beta chain was carried out in a study of memory CD4+ T cells and cytomegalovirus serostatus. Looking at the study overall: Of the healthy Belgian adults, roughly ten were CMV seropositive and around 22 seronegative.

The protocol was immunoSEQ multiplex PCR, while the TCRdb copy is restricted to in-frame clones and leaves out a portion. The table lists approximately 92,000 clones, about four fifths of them singletons. The study's findings and limits: A US-trained random forest predicted CMV serostatus with median AUC around 0.9. Suggested: most of the CMV-linked TCR signature lies in CD4+ memory cells.

Worth noting for this clone: Its specificity is unknown.

This CDR3 has 13 residues. V dropped 8 bases and J dropped 2 bases, with 13 bases sitting between them. Germline V lookup: CDR1 MDHEN, CDR2 SYDVKM. The sort gate was single viable CD3+CD4+CD8-CD45RO+ cells for memory CD4+ T cells. Positive selection with CD4 microbeads enriched total CD4+ T cells. The rearrangement uses TRBV28 and TRBJ2-7; D is uncertain. The source is an adult in good health and CMV-seropositive. The sequenced sample was memory CD4+ T cells from blood. CDR3 coding DNA: TGTGCCAGCGTGGAGACACACACCTACGAGCAGTACTTC. Translated, it gives CASVETHTYEQYF.